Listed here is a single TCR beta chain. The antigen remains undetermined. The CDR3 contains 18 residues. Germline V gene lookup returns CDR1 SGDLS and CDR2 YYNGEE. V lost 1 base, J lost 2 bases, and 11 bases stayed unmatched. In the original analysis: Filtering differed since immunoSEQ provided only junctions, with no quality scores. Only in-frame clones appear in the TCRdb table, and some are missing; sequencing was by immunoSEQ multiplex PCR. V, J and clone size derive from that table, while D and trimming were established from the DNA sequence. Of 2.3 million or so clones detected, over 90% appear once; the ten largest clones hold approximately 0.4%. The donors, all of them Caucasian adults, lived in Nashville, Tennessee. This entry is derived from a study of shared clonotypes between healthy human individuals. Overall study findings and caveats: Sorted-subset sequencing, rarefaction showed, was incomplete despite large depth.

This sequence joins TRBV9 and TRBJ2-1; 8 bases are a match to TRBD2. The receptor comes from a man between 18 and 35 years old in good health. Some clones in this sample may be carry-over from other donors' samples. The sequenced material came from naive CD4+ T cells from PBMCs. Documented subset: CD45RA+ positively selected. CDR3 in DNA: TGTGCCAGCAGCGTATCAGCGGGAGCCAGGCTTCCCTACAATGAGCAGTTCTTC. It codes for CASSVSAGARLPYNEQFF.